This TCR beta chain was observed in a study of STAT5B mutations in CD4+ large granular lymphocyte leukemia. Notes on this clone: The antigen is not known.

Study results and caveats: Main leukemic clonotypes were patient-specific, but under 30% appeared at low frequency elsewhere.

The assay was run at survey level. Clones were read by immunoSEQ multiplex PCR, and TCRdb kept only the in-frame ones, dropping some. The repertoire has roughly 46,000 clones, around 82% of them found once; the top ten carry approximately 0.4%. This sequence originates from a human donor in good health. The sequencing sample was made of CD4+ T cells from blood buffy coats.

CDR3 bases: TGTGCCGCGTCCGATGTAGGACAGGGGAAACACGAGCAGTACTTC. Protein sequence: CAASDVGQGKHEQYF. The chain couples TRBV6-1 to TRBJ2-7; 9 bases are shared with TRBD1. The length of the CDR3 is 15 residues. Looked up from germline, CDR1 is MNHNS and CDR2 is SASEGT. The V segment lost 11 bases and the J segment 5 bases; nucleotides outside the gene matches: 16.